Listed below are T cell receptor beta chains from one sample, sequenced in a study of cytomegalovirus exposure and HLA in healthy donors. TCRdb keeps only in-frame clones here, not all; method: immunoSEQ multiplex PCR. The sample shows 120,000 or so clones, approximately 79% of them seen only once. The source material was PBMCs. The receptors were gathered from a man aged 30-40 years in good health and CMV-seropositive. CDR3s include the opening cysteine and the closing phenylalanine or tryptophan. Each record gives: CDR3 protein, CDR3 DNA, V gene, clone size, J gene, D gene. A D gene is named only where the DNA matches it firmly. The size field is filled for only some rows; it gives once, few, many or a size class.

CDR3aa: CASRLSSGTYEQYF
CDR3nt: TGTGCCAGCAGGTTGAGTAGCGGTACCTACGAGCAGTACTTC
v_gene: TRBV2
abundance: .
j_gene: TRBJ2-7
d_gene: .

CDR3aa: CASSDYRGQEKLFF
CDR3nt: TGTGCCAGTAGTGATTACAGGGGGCAGGAAAAACTGTTTTTT
v_gene: TRBV19
abundance: .
j_gene: TRBJ1-4
d_gene: TRBD1

CDR3aa: CASGPGVWNTEAFF
CDR3nt: TGTGCTAGTGGTCCCGGGGTGTGGAACACTGAAGCTTTCTTT
v_gene: TRBV12-5
abundance: .
j_gene: TRBJ1-1
d_gene: .

CDR3aa: CASSPSAASGATPYGEQYF
CDR3nt: TGTGCCAGCAGCCCCTCAGCGGCTAGCGGGGCGACCCCCTACGGCGAGCAGTACTTC
v_gene: TRBV7-6
abundance: .
j_gene: TRBJ2-7
d_gene: TRBD2

CDR3aa: CASSGFPGQAYEQYF
CDR3nt: TGTGCCAGCAGTGGCTTTCCGGGACAAGCCTACGAGCAGTACTTC
v_gene: TRBV25-1
abundance: .
j_gene: TRBJ2-7
d_gene: .

CDR3aa: CASMAGREETQYF
CDR3nt: TGTGCCAGCATGGCGGGGCGGGAAGAGACCCAGTACTTC
v_gene: TRBV2
abundance: few
j_gene: TRBJ2-5
d_gene: .

CDR3aa: CASSGTSGGALNTGELFF
CDR3nt: TGTGCCAGCAGCGGTACTAGCGGGGGCGCCTTGAACACCGGGGAGCTGTTTTTT
v_gene: TRBV27
abundance: once
j_gene: TRBJ2-2
d_gene: TRBD2

CDR3aa: CASSIGQGFRAGYTF
CDR3nt: TGTGCCAGCAGCATCGGGCAGGGGTTTAGGGCTGGCTACACCTTC
v_gene: TRBV6-5
abundance: .
j_gene: TRBJ1-2
d_gene: .

CDR3aa: CASSPGLQETQYF
CDR3nt: TGTGCCAGCTCACCAGGCCTCCAAGAGACCCAGTACTTC
v_gene: TRBV18
abundance: .
j_gene: TRBJ2-5
d_gene: .

CDR3aa: CASSIRFGTGGTEAFF
CDR3nt: TGTGCCAGTAGTATTCGCTTTGGGACAGGGGGCACTGAAGCTTTCTTT
v_gene: TRBV19
abundance: .
j_gene: TRBJ1-1
d_gene: TRBD1

CDR3aa: CASSGGAGGPNTQYF
CDR3nt: TGTGCCAGCAGCGGAGGAGCGGGGGGCCCTAATACGCAGTATTTT
v_gene: TRBV9
abundance: .
j_gene: TRBJ2-3
d_gene: TRBD2

CDR3aa: CAWSPGVGDTQYF
CDR3nt: TGTGCCTGGTCTCCGGGGGTAGGAGATACGCAGTATTTT
v_gene: TRBV30
abundance: .
j_gene: TRBJ2-3
d_gene: .

CDR3aa: CASSRTGGWTGNIQYF
CDR3nt: TGTGCCAGCAGCCGGACAGGGGGGTGGACGGGAAACATTCAGTACTTC
v_gene: TRBV14
abundance: once
j_gene: TRBJ2-4
d_gene: TRBD1

CDR3aa: CASSVGQTDSPLHF
CDR3nt: TGTGCCAGCAGCGTCGGACAGACGGATTCACCCCTCCACTTT
v_gene: TRBV9
abundance: .
j_gene: TRBJ1-6
d_gene: .

CDR3aa: CASSLGRTDTQYF
CDR3nt: TGTGCCAGCAGCTTAGGGCGCACAGATACGCAGTATTTT
v_gene: TRBV7-3
abundance: .
j_gene: TRBJ2-3
d_gene: .

CDR3aa: CASSSGLAAYNEQFF
CDR3nt: TGTGCCAGCAGCTCTGGACTAGCGGCATACAATGAGCAGTTCTTC
v_gene: TRBV5-6
abundance: .
j_gene: TRBJ2-1
d_gene: TRBD2

CDR3aa: CASSISLAGARDTQYF
CDR3nt: TGTGCCAGTAGTATATCACTAGCGGGGGCGAGAGATACGCAGTATTTT
v_gene: TRBV19
abundance: .
j_gene: TRBJ2-3
d_gene: TRBD2

CDR3aa: CASSLNQGRRPYNEQFF
CDR3nt: TGCGCCAGCAGCTTGAACCAGGGGCGAAGGCCCTACAATGAGCAGTTCTTC
v_gene: TRBV5-1
abundance: once
j_gene: TRBJ2-1
d_gene: .

CDR3aa: CASSMGATNYNEQFF
CDR3nt: TGTGCCAGTAGTATGGGGGCCACGAACTACAATGAGCAGTTCTTC
v_gene: TRBV19
abundance: .
j_gene: TRBJ2-1
d_gene: .

CDR3aa: CASSLGAGGISGNTIYF
CDR3nt: TGTGCCAGCAGCTTAGGTGCAGGGGGGATCTCTGGAAACACCATATATTTT
v_gene: TRBV7-2
abundance: .
j_gene: TRBJ1-3
d_gene: TRBD1

CDR3aa: CASSEFDRVRGYTF
CDR3nt: TGTGCCAGCAGTGAATTCGACAGGGTTCGCGGCTACACCTTC
v_gene: TRBV25-1
abundance: .
j_gene: TRBJ1-2
d_gene: TRBD1

CDR3aa: CASSADRGYSNQPQHF
CDR3nt: TGTGCCAGCAGTGCTGACAGGGGGTATAGCAATCAGCCCCAGCATTTT
v_gene: TRBV6-1
abundance: few
j_gene: TRBJ1-5
d_gene: TRBD1

CDR3aa: CSVGGIDRVIFRYGYTF
CDR3nt: TGCAGCGTGGGGGGAATAGACAGGGTAATTTTTCGATATGGCTACACCTTC
v_gene: TRBV29-1
abundance: .
j_gene: TRBJ1-2
d_gene: TRBD1

CDR3aa: CASSDSGGLADTQYF
CDR3nt: TGTGCCAGCAGTGATTCCGGGGGGCTGGCAGATACGCAGTATTTT
v_gene: TRBV6-1
abundance: .
j_gene: TRBJ2-3
d_gene: .